One sample yielded the 12 T cell receptor beta chains listed below, sequenced in a study of pediatric ulcerative colitis. This table comes from immunoSEQ multiplex PCR, and its TCRdb copy is limited to in-frame clones, with some not included. The sample holds tens of thousands of clones, roughly nine tenths seen once. The sample comprised blood. The receptors here all came from a boy younger than 18 with severe ulcerative colitis.

The V call is TRBV6-5, the J call TRBJ2-1; TRBD1 matches 8 bases. The J segment lost 4 bases and the V segment lost 2 bases, leaving 4 bases of the junction unmatched. CDR3 length: 15 residues. In germline, CDR1 is MNHEY, CDR2 SVGAGI. The CDR3 reads CASSYGTGVYNEQFF. The CDR3 coding sequence is TGTGCCAGCAGTTACGGGACAGGTGTGTACAATGAGCAGTTCTTC.

In this sample, this clone turned up once. The rearrangement joins TRBV18 to TRBJ2-5; D may be TRBD1 (6 bases). V was cut by 3 bases and J by 5 bases, with 16 bases left in between. CDR3 length: 15 residues. Germline V gene sequence: CDR1 KGHSH, CDR2 LQKENI. CDR3 amino acids: CASSPPMGALETQYF. DNA of the CDR3: TGTGCCAGCTCACCCCCGATGGGGGCCCTGGAGACCCAGTACTTC.

This clone was picked up many times. V gene TRBV5-1 combines with J gene TRBJ2-7, with TRBD2 matching 11 bases. This CDR3 contains 15 residues. V lost 0 bases, J lost 6 bases, and 5 bases stayed unmatched. Germline CDR1 and CDR2: SGHRS and YFSETQ. CDR3 amino acids: CASSLDSGRASEQYF. The CDR3 region has the DNA TGCGCCAGCAGCTTGGATAGCGGGAGGGCCTCCGAGCAGTACTTC.

The V and J genes are TRBV27 and TRBJ2-5; no reliable D call. V shed 2 bases and J shed 2 bases, with 9 bases lying between them. The CDR3 contains 14 residues. CDR1 and CDR2 (germline): MNHEY, SMNVEV (reference sequence). The CDR3 DNA is TGTGCCAGCAGTTTACGACACTCACAAGAGACCCAGTACTTC. Its translation: CASSLRHSQETQYF.

This clone came up a few times. The J gene is TRBJ1-1, the V gene TRBV10-1, with TRBD1 as a possible D gene (5 bases). Per the germline V gene, CDR1 is WNHNN and CDR2 is SYGVQD (reference sequence). The CDR3 spans 13 residues. Trimming stripped 6 bases from V and 7 bases from J, with 15 bases between. CDR3 bases: TGCGCCAGCAGCAGGCAGGGACGGGATGAAGCTTTCTTT. Protein sequence: CASSRQGRDEAFF.

This clone is a singleton in its sample. This chain uses TRBV14 with TRBJ2-1, with TRBD2 matching over 13 bases. This CDR3 comprises 19 residues. The V segment lost 3 bases and the J segment 9 bases; nucleotides outside the gene matches: 17. Germline loops: CDR1 SGHDN, CDR2 FVKESK. The CDR3 protein is CASSHPGMVGLAGVAEQFF. CDR3 DNA: TGTGCCAGCAGCCACCCCGGGATGGTTGGACTAGCGGGAGTGGCTGAGCAGTTCTTC.

V and J are TRBV6-1 and TRBJ1-2; D is undetermined. The length of the CDR3 is 13 residues. The ends were cut back, 6 bases at V and 4 bases at J, with 12 bases in the middle. Germline V gene data show CDR1 as MNHNS and CDR2 as SASEGT. The CDR3 loop is CASRAASSYGYTF. DNA of the CDR3: TGTGCCAGCAGGGCAGCCAGCTCCTATGGCTACACCTTC.

The chain is built from TRBV25-1 and TRBJ2-5, with 16 nucleotides matching TRBD2. The trim removed 3 bases at V and 4 bases at J, leaving 5 bases unmatched. Germline V gives CDR1 MGHDK, CDR2 SYGVNS. The length of the CDR3 is 17 residues. CDR3 sequence (DNA): TGTGCCAGCAGTGACGGGACTAGCGGGAGGGCCACAGAGACCCAGTACTTC. It encodes CASSDGTSGRATETQYF.

The chain couples TRBV27 to TRBJ2-7; weak D call: TRBD1 (6 bases). V gave up 2 bases and J gave up 3 bases, with 11 bases separating them. The CDR3 has 14 amino acids. CDR1 and CDR2 from the germline V gene are MNHEY and SMNVEV (reference sequence). In DNA, the CDR3 is TGTGCCAGCAGTTTAGGGGGACATTTCTACGAGCAGTACTTC. Translating gives CASSLGGHFYEQYF.

The V gene is TRBV27, the J gene TRBJ2-1; possible D gene TRBD2, 5 bases. This CDR3 comprises 15 residues. V was pared by 3 bases and J by 0 bases, with 9 bases between. CDR1 is MNHEY, CDR2 SMNVEV, per germline (reference sequence). The CDR3 coding sequence is TGTGCCAGCAGTTTGACGGGGAGCTCCTACAATGAGCAGTTCTTC. Translating it yields CASSLTGSSYNEQFF.

CDR3 DNA: TGTGCCAGCAGCCCAGGACATCAAAACATTCAGTACTTC. This translates into CASSPGHQNIQYF. The rearrangement links TRBV5-4 to TRBJ2-4; D possibly corresponds to TRBD1 (5 bases). The CDR3 runs 13 residues. Trimming removed 4 bases from V and 5 bases from J, with 10 bases in between. Germline V gene lookup returns CDR1 SGHNT and CDR2 YYREEE (reference sequence).

The chain has TRBV5-8 and TRBJ2-1; 8 bases are a match to TRBD2. Unmatched junction bases numbered 6, after V lost 4 bases and J lost 9 bases. The CDR3 extends over 13 amino acids. The germline gives CDR1 SGHTS, CDR2 YDEGEE. CDR3 amino acids: CASSPPGLGEQFF. CDR3 DNA sequence: TGTGCCAGCAGCCCACCGGGACTAGGTGAGCAGTTCTTC.